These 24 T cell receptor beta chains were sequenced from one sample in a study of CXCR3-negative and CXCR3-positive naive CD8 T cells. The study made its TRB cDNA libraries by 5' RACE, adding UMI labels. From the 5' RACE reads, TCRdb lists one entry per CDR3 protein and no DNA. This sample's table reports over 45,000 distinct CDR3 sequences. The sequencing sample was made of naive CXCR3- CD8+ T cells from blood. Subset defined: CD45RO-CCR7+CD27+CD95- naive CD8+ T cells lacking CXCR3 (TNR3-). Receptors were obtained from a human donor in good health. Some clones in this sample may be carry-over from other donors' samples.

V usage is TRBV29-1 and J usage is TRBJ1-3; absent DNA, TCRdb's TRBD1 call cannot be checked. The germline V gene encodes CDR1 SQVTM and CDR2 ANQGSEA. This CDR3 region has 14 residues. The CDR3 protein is CSVEFRGDGNTIYF.

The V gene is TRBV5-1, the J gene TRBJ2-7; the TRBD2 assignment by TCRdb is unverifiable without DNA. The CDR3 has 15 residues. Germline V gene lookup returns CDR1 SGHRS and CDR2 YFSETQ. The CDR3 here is CASSQREGDTYEQYF.

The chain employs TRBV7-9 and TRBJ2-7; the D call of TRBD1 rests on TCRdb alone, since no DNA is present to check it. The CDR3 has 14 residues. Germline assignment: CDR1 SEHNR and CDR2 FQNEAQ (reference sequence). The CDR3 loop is CASSSGTGSGEQYF.

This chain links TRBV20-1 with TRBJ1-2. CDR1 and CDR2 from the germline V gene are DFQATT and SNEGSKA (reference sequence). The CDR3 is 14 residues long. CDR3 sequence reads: CSADLDIHLRDYTF.

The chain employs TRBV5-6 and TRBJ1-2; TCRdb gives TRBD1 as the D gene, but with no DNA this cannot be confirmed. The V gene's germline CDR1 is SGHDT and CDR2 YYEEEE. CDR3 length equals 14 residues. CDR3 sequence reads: CASSTLTGRKGYTF.

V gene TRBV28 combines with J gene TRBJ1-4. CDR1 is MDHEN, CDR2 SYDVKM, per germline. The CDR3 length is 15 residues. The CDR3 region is CASSLRGSANEKLFF. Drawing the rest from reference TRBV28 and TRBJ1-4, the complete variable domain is DVKVTQSSRYLVKRTGEKVFLECVQDMDHENMFWYRQDPGLGLRLIYFSYDVKMKEKGDIPEGYSVSREKKERFSLILESASTNQTSMYLCASSLRGSANEKLFFGSGTQLSVL.

The CDR3 loop reads CASSVEGGRNTEAFF. J is TRBJ1-1 and V is TRBV9; TCRdb's D call, TRBD1, is unchecked because there is no DNA. CDR1 is SGDLS, CDR2 YYNGEE, per germline. The length of the CDR3 is 15 residues.

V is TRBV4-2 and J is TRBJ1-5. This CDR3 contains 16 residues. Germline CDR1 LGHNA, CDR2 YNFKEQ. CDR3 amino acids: CASSQDEAQFNQPQHF.

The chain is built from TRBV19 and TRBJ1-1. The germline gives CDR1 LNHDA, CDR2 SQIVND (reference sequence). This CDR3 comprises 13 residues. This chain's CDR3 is CASSLGKNTEAFF.

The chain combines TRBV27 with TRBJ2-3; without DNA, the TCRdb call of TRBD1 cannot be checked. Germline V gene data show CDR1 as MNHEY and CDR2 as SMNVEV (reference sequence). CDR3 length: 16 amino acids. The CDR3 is CASSFPSQGSTDTQYF.

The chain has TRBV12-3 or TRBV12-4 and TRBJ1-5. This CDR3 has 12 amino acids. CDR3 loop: CASSWGNQPQHF.

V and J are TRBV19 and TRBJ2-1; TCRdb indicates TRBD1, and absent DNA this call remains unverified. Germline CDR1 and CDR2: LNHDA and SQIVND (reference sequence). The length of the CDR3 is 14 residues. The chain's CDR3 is CASSPGGLYNEQFF.

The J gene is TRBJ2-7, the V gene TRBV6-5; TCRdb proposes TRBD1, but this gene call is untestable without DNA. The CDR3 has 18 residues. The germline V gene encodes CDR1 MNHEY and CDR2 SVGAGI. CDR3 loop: CASSYSMSDRGLIYEQYF.

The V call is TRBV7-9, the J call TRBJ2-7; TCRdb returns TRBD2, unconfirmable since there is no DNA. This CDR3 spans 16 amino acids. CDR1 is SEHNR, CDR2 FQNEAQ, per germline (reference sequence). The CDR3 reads CASSPSVGYDSYEQYF.

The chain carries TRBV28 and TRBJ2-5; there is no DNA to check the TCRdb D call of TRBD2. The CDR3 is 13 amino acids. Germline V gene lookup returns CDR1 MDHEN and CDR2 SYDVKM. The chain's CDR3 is CASRAGGQETQYF.

CDR3 in amino acids: CSVEGTGGYEQYF. This chain uses TRBV29-1 with TRBJ2-7; TCRdb names TRBD1, which stays unverified in the absence of DNA. The CDR3 runs 13 residues. Germline V gene sequence: CDR1 SQVTM, CDR2 ANQGSEA.

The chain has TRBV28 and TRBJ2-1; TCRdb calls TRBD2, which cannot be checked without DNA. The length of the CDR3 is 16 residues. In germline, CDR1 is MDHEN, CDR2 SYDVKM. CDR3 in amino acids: CASSVGDQLTNNEQFF.

CDR3 sequence: CASSRSAGANTGELFF. The gene calls are TRBV14 and TRBJ2-2; TCRdb indicates TRBD2, and absent DNA this call remains unverified. In germline, CDR1 is SGHDN, CDR2 FVKESK. The CDR3 is 16 residues long.

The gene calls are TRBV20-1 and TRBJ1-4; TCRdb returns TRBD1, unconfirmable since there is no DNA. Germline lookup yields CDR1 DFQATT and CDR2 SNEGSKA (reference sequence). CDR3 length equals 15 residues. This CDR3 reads CSARLGQPSDEKLFF.

This CDR3 is CASRDRGLAEAFF. The chain carries TRBV28 and TRBJ1-1; TCRdb selects TRBD1, and the lack of DNA leaves this call unchecked. The germline V gene has CDR1 MDHEN and CDR2 SYDVKM. CDR3 length: 13 residues.

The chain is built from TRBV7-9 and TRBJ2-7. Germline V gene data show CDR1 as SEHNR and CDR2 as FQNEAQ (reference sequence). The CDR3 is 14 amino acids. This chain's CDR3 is CASSPDRASYEQYF.

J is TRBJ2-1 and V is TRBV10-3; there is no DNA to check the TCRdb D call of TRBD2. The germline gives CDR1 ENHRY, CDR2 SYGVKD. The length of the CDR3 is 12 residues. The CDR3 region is CAIRDLADEQFF.

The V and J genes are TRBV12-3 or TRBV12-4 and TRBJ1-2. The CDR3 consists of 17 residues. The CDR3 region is CASSLRQPAAGYDGYTF.

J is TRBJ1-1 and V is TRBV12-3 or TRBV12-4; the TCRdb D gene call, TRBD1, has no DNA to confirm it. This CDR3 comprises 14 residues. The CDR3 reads CASSFPGPNTEAFF.